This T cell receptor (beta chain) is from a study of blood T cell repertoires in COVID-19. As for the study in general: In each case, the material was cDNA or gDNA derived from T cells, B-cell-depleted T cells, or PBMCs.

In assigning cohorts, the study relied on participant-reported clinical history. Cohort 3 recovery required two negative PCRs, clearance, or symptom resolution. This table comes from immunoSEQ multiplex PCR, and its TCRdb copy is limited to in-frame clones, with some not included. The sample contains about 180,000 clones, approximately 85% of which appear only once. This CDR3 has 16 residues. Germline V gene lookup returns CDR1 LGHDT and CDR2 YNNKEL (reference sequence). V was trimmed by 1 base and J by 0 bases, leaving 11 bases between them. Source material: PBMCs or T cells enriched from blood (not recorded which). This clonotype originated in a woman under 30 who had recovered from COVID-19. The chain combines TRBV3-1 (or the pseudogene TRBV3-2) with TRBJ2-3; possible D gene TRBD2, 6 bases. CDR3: CASSQVGGSSTDTQYF. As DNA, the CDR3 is TGTGCCAGCAGCCAAGTGGGGGGATCTAGCACAGATACGCAGTATTTT.